Shown below are 30 T cell receptor beta chains from a single sample sequenced in a study of cytomegalovirus exposure and HLA in healthy donors. This PCR relied on a set of 60 Vbeta primers and 13 Jbeta primers. Here immunoSEQ multiplex PCR was the method, and the copy in TCRdb shows in-frame clones only, minus some. The data hold around 130,000 clones, with roughly 77% observed a single time. The sequenced material came from PBMCs. The source of these receptors is a middle-aged man in good health and CMV-seronegative.

The chain is built from TRBV7-9 and TRBJ1-1; a possible D gene is TRBD1 (5 bases). From germline, CDR1 is SEHNR and CDR2 FQNEAQ (reference sequence). The V end was cut by 0 bases, the J end by 7 bases, with 15 bases between. This CDR3 is built from 15 residues. The CDR3 loop is CASSLARQGKGEAFF. The CDR3, as DNA: TGTGCCAGCAGCTTAGCGCGGCAGGGAAAGGGTGAAGCTTTCTTT.

The J gene is TRBJ1-3, the V gene TRBV5-4; 8 bases are shared with TRBD1. This CDR3 spans 15 amino acids. Germline V gene data show CDR1 as SGHNT and CDR2 as YYREEE (reference sequence). The V segment lost 3 bases and the J segment 1 base; nucleotides outside the gene matches: 3. The CDR3 nucleotides are TGTGCCAGCAGCTCACAGGGGGGGTCTGGAAACACCATATATTTT. Residues: CASSSQGGSGNTIYF.

Worth noting for this clone: One end of the junction varies from germline; a read error may be responsible. This chain links TRBV7-7 with TRBJ1-4, with TRBD1 identical over 8 bases. Per germline, CDR1 SSHAT and CDR2 FNYEAQ (reference sequence). This CDR3 is 15 amino acids long. CDR3 residues: CASSPLPTGGGELFF. In DNA form, the CDR3 reads TGTGCTAGCAGCCCACTTCCTACAGGGGGTGGGGAACTGTTTTTT.

The V call is TRBV5-1, the J call TRBJ1-1; TRBD1 aligns across 8 bases. This CDR3 has 13 amino acids. Trimming cost V 4 bases and J 4 bases; bases outside gene matches: 3. Germline lookup yields CDR1 SGHRS and CDR2 YFSETQ. The DNA for the CDR3 is TGCGCCAGCAGCCCGGGACAGGTCACTGAAGCTTTCTTT. The encoded protein is CASSPGQVTEAFF. Looking up the rest from reference TRBV5-1 and TRBJ1-1 gives the full variable domain: KAGVTQTPRYLIKTRGQQVTLSCSPISGHRSVSWYQQTPGQGLQFLFEYFSETQRNKGNFPGRFSGRQFSNSRSEMNVSTLELGDSALYLCASSPGQVTEAFFGQGTRLTVV.

The J gene is TRBJ2-3, the V gene TRBV5-1, with D possibly matching TRBD1 (5 bases). The V end lost 6 bases, the J end lost 1 base, and 9 bases lay between the germline ends. The germline V gene encodes CDR1 SGHRS and CDR2 YFSETQ. The CDR3 consists of 13 residues. The CDR3 sequence: CASTLGGTDTQYF. In nucleotides, the CDR3 is TGCGCCAGCACCCTAGGGGGCACAGATACGCAGTATTTT.

For the CDR3, the DNA is TGCGCCAGCAGCTTGACTAGCGGGAGCCCCTACGAGCAGTACTTC. This translates into CASSLTSGSPYEQYF. This chain uses TRBV5-1 with TRBJ2-7, with 11 bases identical to TRBD2. Germline V gene lookup returns CDR1 SGHRS and CDR2 YFSETQ. The length of the CDR3 is 15 residues. V lost 1 base, J lost 2 bases, and 2 bases stayed unmatched.

V usage is TRBV20-1 and J usage is TRBJ2-7; TRBD1 agrees at 7 bases. This CDR3 is built from 11 residues. Losses at the gene ends were 4 bases for V and 6 bases for J; bases not matched to a gene: 3. From germline, CDR1 is DFQATT and CDR2 SNEGSKA (reference sequence). The CDR3 DNA follows: TGCAGTGCTAATAACAGGGGCGAGCAGTACTTC. Encoded protein: CSANNRGEQYF.

The chain combines TRBV5-4 with TRBJ2-7, with a possible D match to TRBD2 (6 bases). The germline V gene encodes CDR1 SGHNT and CDR2 YYREEE (reference sequence). V gave up 1 base and J gave up 5 bases, with 19 bases separating them. The CDR3 contains 16 residues. The CDR3 reads CASSLRGSGLFHEQYF. DNA for the CDR3: TGTGCCAGCAGCTTGAGGGGTAGCGGCCTTTTCCACGAGCAGTACTTC.

V usage is TRBV11-3 and J usage is TRBJ2-7; weak D call: TRBD1 (5 bases). Germline values: CDR1 SGHNT, CDR2 YENEEA. This CDR3 has 13 residues. V lost 5 bases and J 2 bases, leaving 10 bases between the germline ends. The CDR3 loop reads CASSPSDTYEQYF. The CDR3 DNA sequence: TGTGCCAGCAGCCCCTCGGACACCTACGAGCAGTACTTC.

A note on this clone: At one end, the junction sequence differs from germline, possibly due to a read error. The V call is TRBV11-3, the J call TRBJ2-6; TRBD2 agrees at 9 bases. Germline V CDR1 and CDR2: SGHNT, YENEEA. The CDR3 spans 18 residues. CDR3 DNA sequence: TGTGCCAGCAGCTCCGCCGGGACTAGCTATTCTGGGGCCAACGGCCTGACTTTC. Translating gives CASSSAGTSYSGANGLTF.

The chain is built from TRBV5-4 and TRBJ1-3; no clear D gene. Germline lookup yields CDR1 SGHNT and CDR2 YYREEE (reference sequence). There are 16 residues in the CDR3. Trimming left V 0 bases short and J 0 bases short, with 10 bases between. The CDR3 region has the DNA TGTGCCAGCAGCTTGGGACATACCTCCTCTGGAAACACCATATATTTT. Its translation: CASSLGHTSSGNTIYF. The full variable domain, in which reference TRBV5-4 and TRBJ1-3 provide the parts outside the CDR3, is ETGVTQSPTHLIKTRGQQVTLRCSSQSGHNTVSWYQQALGQGPQFIFQYYREEENGRGNFPPRFSGLQFPNYSSELNVNALELDDSALYLCASSLGHTSSGNTIYFGEGSWLTVV.

The chain joins TRBV7-8 to TRBJ2-1; no clear D gene. Germline CDR1 SGHVS, CDR2 FQNEAQ. The V gene lost 5 bases and the J gene lost 9 bases, with 17 bases spanning the gap. This CDR3 region has 14 residues. CDR3 residues: CASSPLRSIPEQFF. CDR3 sequence (DNA): TGTGCCAGCAGCCCCTTGAGGAGTATCCCTGAGCAGTTCTTC. Combining the CDR3 with reference TRBV7-8 and TRBJ2-1 gives the whole variable domain GAGVSQSPRYKVAKRGQDVALRCDPISGHVSLFWYQQALGQGPEFLTYFQNEAQLDKSGLPSDRFFAERPEGSVSTLKIQRTQQEDSAVYLCASSPLRSIPEQFFGPGTRLTVL.

The rearrangement links TRBV5-1 to TRBJ2-2; D gene unclear. CDR1 and CDR2 (germline): SGHRS, YFSETQ. This CDR3 region has 14 residues. Trimming left V 0 bases short and J 4 bases short, with 7 bases between. CDR3 sequence (DNA): TGCGCCAGCAGCTTGGGGGCACCCACCGGGGAGCTGTTTTTT. It translates to CASSLGAPTGELFF.

The chain uses TRBV15 and TRBJ1-2, with 7 bases aligning to TRBD1. The V gene end was trimmed by 1 base and the J gene end by 2 bases; junction bases not matched to a gene: 7. The CDR3 has 16 amino acids. Germline loops: CDR1 LNHNV, CDR2 YYDKDF (reference sequence). The CDR3, as DNA: TGTGCCACCAGCAGAGCTTGGGACAGTGGAAACTATGGCTACACCTTC. Translation gives CATSRAWDSGNYGYTF.

The chain combines TRBV7-9 with TRBJ1-4; D is perhaps TRBD1 (5 bases). Germline loops: CDR1 SEHNR, CDR2 FQNEAQ (reference sequence). V lost 4 bases, J lost 3 bases, and 9 bases lay in between. The CDR3 is made up of 14 amino acids. CDR3 region: CASSSWGANEKLFF. CDR3 DNA: TGTGCCAGCAGCTCTTGGGGGGCTAATGAAAAACTGTTTTTT.

V gene TRBV5-4 combines with J gene TRBJ2-3; 7 bases fit TRBD1. This CDR3 contains 15 residues. V shed 4 bases and J 4 bases; nucleotides not matched to a gene: 9. In germline, CDR1 is SGHNT, CDR2 YYREEE (reference sequence). The CDR3 DNA reads TGTGCCAGCAGCGTGCCCGGGACAGCATCAGATACGCAGTATTTT. Encoded protein: CASSVPGTASDTQYF. The full variable domain, completed using reference TRBV5-4 and TRBJ2-3, is ETGVTQSPTHLIKTRGQQVTLRCSSQSGHNTVSWYQQALGQGPQFIFQYYREEENGRGNFPPRFSGLQFPNYSSELNVNALELDDSALYLCASSVPGTASDTQYFGPGTRLTVL.

This chain uses TRBV2 with TRBJ2-7; D not resolved. This CDR3 region has 15 residues. Looked up from germline, CDR1 is SNHLY and CDR2 is FYNNEI. Trimming shortened V by 3 bases and J by 0 bases, and 12 bases separated the two germline ends. CDR3 region: CASSERHLSSYEQYF. CDR3 sequence (DNA): TGTGCCAGCAGTGAGAGGCACCTCAGCTCCTACGAGCAGTACTTC.

The V gene is TRBV7-8, the J gene TRBJ1-2; the D gene is possibly TRBD1 (5 bases). CDR1 is SGHVS, CDR2 FQNEAQ, per germline. Deletions cut 3 bases from V and 8 bases from J, with 22 bases between. CDR3 size: 16 residues. As DNA, the CDR3 is TGTGCCAGCAGCTTTGAGGTGGGCCCCGCGCAGGGAGGCTACACCTTC. Protein product: CASSFEVGPAQGGYTF.

The gene calls are TRBV2 and TRBJ1-6; D not certain. Trimming removed 7 bases from V and 9 bases from J, with 13 bases in between. CDR3 length: 13 amino acids. The germline V gene has CDR1 SNHLY and CDR2 FYNNEI. The CDR3 loop reads CASMREVGSPLHF. The CDR3 nucleotides read TGTGCCAGCATGAGGGAGGTCGGTTCACCCCTCCACTTT.

V gene TRBV6-1 combines with J gene TRBJ2-5, with D possibly matching TRBD1 (5 bases). Germline V lookup: CDR1 MNHNS, CDR2 SASEGT. Trimming cost V 0 bases and J 1 base, with 9 bases left between them. This CDR3 comprises 15 residues. The chain's CDR3 is CASSEAGQAQETQYF. For the CDR3, the DNA is TGTGCCAGCAGTGAAGCGGGGCAGGCCCAAGAGACCCAGTACTTC.

The V gene is TRBV29-1, the J gene TRBJ2-1; 10 bases map to TRBD2. There are 18 residues in the CDR3. Germline CDR1 SQVTM, CDR2 ANQGSEA. The V and J ends lost 3 bases and 0 bases, in that order; junction bases with no gene match: 11. The CDR3 sequence: CSVDGLAGAYSSYNEQFF. The CDR3 nucleotides read TGCAGCGTTGATGGGCTAGCGGGGGCGTACAGCTCCTACAATGAGCAGTTCTTC.

The chain employs TRBV27 and TRBJ2-7, with D uncertain. The CDR3 consists of 12 residues. The V and J ends lost 5 bases and 7 bases respectively, with 12 bases between them. CDR1 MNHEY and CDR2 SMNVEV come from the germline V gene (reference sequence). CDR3 in amino acids: CASSQTIQEQYF. In DNA form, the CDR3 reads TGTGCCAGCAGTCAGACAATACAAGAGCAGTACTTC.

The chain is built from TRBV7-9 and TRBJ1-4; D perhaps matches TRBD1 (5 bases). Germline values: CDR1 SEHNR, CDR2 FQNEAQ (reference sequence). Trimming left V 0 bases short and J 8 bases short, with 16 bases between. This CDR3 spans 16 amino acids. As DNA, the CDR3 is TGTGCCAGCAGCTTAGCTGGAGTCCAGGGCCTCGAAAAACTGTTTTTT. Protein sequence: CASSLAGVQGLEKLFF.

This chain links TRBV19 with TRBJ2-7; 13 bases agree with TRBD2. This CDR3 has 15 amino acids. V gave up 6 bases and J gave up 3 bases; unmatched junction bases: 5. Germline CDR1 and CDR2: LNHDA and SQIVND (reference sequence). CDR3 sequence reads: CASRRTSGGIYEQYF. CDR3 coding DNA: TGTGCCAGTAGGCGGACTAGCGGGGGAATCTACGAGCAGTACTTC.

The genes are TRBV14 and TRBJ2-1; 7 bases agree with TRBD2. This CDR3 is 16 amino acids long. Looked up from germline, CDR1 is SGHDN and CDR2 is FVKESK. V lost 1 base to trimming and J lost 8 bases; unmatched junction nucleotides: 11. CDR3 nucleotide sequence: TGTGCCAGCAGCCAAGTTTTCACTAGCGTAATCCATGAGCAGTTCTTC. Amino acids: CASSQVFTSVIHEQFF. Full variable domain (missing parts from reference TRBV14 and TRBJ2-1): EAGVTQFPSHSVIEKGQTVTLRCDPISGHDNLYWYRRVMGKEIKFLLHFVKESKQDESGMPNNRFLAERTGGTYSTLKVQPAELEDSGVYFCASSQVFTSVIHEQFFGPGTRLTVL.

With respect to this clone: A read error may account for a junction end that differs from germline. The CDR3 here is CASSMDRASTSGANGLTF. The CDR3 nucleotides read TGTGCCAGCAGCATGGACAGGGCATCGACTTCTGGGGCCAACGGCCTGACTTTC. The chain employs TRBV7-9 and TRBJ2-6; TRBD1 agrees at 8 bases. The CDR3 runs to 18 residues. From germline, CDR1 is SEHNR and CDR2 FQNEAQ (reference sequence).

About this clone itself: In the same sample, other DNA sequences code for this CDR3. This chain joins TRBV30 and TRBJ1-4; the D gene is possibly TRBD1 (5 bases). The CDR3 is made up of 14 amino acids. The V and J ends lost 2 bases and 3 bases respectively, with 10 bases between them. The germline V gene encodes CDR1 GTSNPN and CDR2 SVGIG (reference sequence). CDR3 DNA sequence: TGTGCCTGGAGTACCGGGGGGGCTAATGAAAAACTGTTTTTT. This encodes CAWSTGGANEKLFF.

CDR3 nucleotides: TGTGCCAGCAGCCAAGATTTAGGCAGGGGAACCGGGGAGCTGTTTTTT. Encoded protein: CASSQDLGRGTGELFF. The genes are TRBV14 and TRBJ2-2; maybe TRBD1 (6 bases). The CDR3 sequence is 16 residues long. CDR1 and CDR2 (germline): SGHDN, FVKESK. V lost 0 bases to trimming and J lost 5 bases, with 13 bases between them.

J is TRBJ1-1 and V is TRBV19; possible D gene TRBD1, 5 bases. The CDR3 contains 13 residues. The V gene's germline CDR1 is LNHDA and CDR2 SQIVND (reference sequence). Trimming cost V 4 bases and J 2 bases, with 8 bases left between them. CDR3 in DNA: TGTGCCAGTAGTACAGGGTTCAACACTGAAGCTTTCTTT. This sequence encodes CASSTGFNTEAFF.

The CDR3 bases are TGTGCCAGCAGCAGTATTCCAAGGGAGGGAGAGACCCAGTACTTC. Amino acid sequence: CASSSIPREGETQYF. The chain recombines TRBV5-4 with TRBJ2-5, with TRBD2 matching over 7 bases. Germline-derived CDR1 and CDR2 are SGHNT and YYREEE (reference sequence). CDR3 length: 15 amino acids. The V segment lost 4 bases and the J segment 4 bases; nucleotides outside the gene matches: 10.